These T cell receptor beta chains were read from a single sample in a study of T cells after yellow fever vaccination. Each CDR3 protein is one row after TCRdb ran MiXCR on the 5' RACE reads. The table lists about 63,000 distinct CDR3 sequences, approximately 7.4% of them singletons. Sequenced material: CD8+ T cells sorted from PBMCs, taken 15 days after the yellow fever booster vaccination. The receptors were gathered from a man aged 30-40 years who received the YFV17D yellow fever vaccine. The CDR3 runs from the conserved cysteine through the conserved F or W.

>TRBV7-9
CASSQAGTSGGVQFF
>TRBV9
CASSVDGAVQPQHF
>TRBV7-9
CASSIGTGGEAFF
>TRBV4-3
CASSQDGLGTANTEAFF
>TRBV6-5
CASSHGTGVHEQYF
>TRBV25-1
CASSGTDDKLLYGYTF
>TRBV20-1
CSARDNPETQYF
>TRBV21-1
CASSNNGAGVLGTQYF
>TRBV29-1
CSVPGTSSYEQYF
>TRBV27
CASSLFSSTQETQYF
>TRBV6-2/TRBV6-3
CASRTTRLAGEKFYEQYF
>TRBV9
CASSVGQGLDEQFF
>TRBV5-4
CASSFWGRARPETQYF
>TRBV5-4
CASSANTEAFF
>TRBV27
CASNKDSKFHEQYF
>TRBV5-1
CASSLGDSGAAKNIQYF
>TRBV3-1
CASSQVGRERETQYF